Listed below are T cell receptor beta chains from one sample, sequenced in a study of cytomegalovirus exposure and HLA in healthy donors. This table comes from immunoSEQ multiplex PCR, and its TCRdb copy is limited to in-frame clones, with some not included. The data show 150,000 to 200,000 clones, 60% to 80% seen once. The sequenced sample consisted of PBMCs. The receptors shown here come from a man between 18 and 29 years old in good health and CMV-seropositive. Both conserved end residues are part of each CDR3. Each record gives: D gene, J gene, clone size, V gene, CDR3 protein, CDR3 DNA. A D gene is named only where the DNA matches it firmly. Rows may omit the clone size; those that give it use once, few, many or a size class.

D: TRBD1; J: TRBJ1-1; size: NA; V: TRBV30; CDR3: CAWGQVGTEAFF; DNA: TGTGCCTGGGGACAGGTGGGGACTGAAGCTTTCTTT
D: NA; J: TRBJ1-2; size: NA; V: TRBV12-5; CDR3: CASGLEYRVGYGYTF; DNA: TGTGCTAGTGGTTTGGAATACAGGGTGGGGTATGGCTACACCTTC
D: TRBD1; J: TRBJ2-7; size: NA; V: TRBV27; CDR3: CASSTRQGWTYEQYF; DNA: TGTGCCAGCAGTACAAGACAGGGGTGGACCTACGAGCAGTACTTC
D: NA; J: TRBJ2-7; size: once; V: TRBV29-1; CDR3: CSAAEVHEQYF; DNA: TGCAGCGCCGCGGAAGTCCACGAGCAGTACTTC
D: NA; J: TRBJ2-2; size: NA; V: TRBV5-5; CDR3: CASRLGEGHPGELFF; DNA: TGTGCCAGCAGACTGGGAGAAGGGCACCCCGGGGAGCTGTTTTTT
D: NA; J: TRBJ2-7; size: NA; V: TRBV10-2; CDR3: CATVRDMEIYEQYF; DNA: TGCGCCACAGTCCGGGACATGGAGATATACGAGCAGTACTTC
D: NA; J: TRBJ1-1; size: few; V: TRBV18; CDR3: CASSPRARGGTEAFF; DNA: TGTGCCAGCTCACCACGGGCCAGGGGCGGCACTGAAGCTTTCTTT
D: TRBD1; J: TRBJ1-2; size: once; V: TRBV27; CDR3: CASGGQGGYGYTF; DNA: TGTGCCAGCGGGGGACAGGGGGGCTATGGCTACACCTTC
D: NA; J: TRBJ2-2; size: NA; V: TRBV9; CDR3: CASQDKNTGELFF; DNA: TGTGCCAGCCAGGACAAGAACACCGGGGAGCTGTTTTTT
D: NA; J: TRBJ1-4; size: NA; V: TRBV9; CDR3: CASSETTEQNEKLFF; DNA: TGTGCCAGCAGCGAGACGACAGAACAAAATGAAAAACTGTTTTTT
D: TRBD2; J: TRBJ2-1; size: NA; V: TRBV7-9; CDR3: CASSSGTRLFNEQFF; DNA: TGTGCCAGCAGCTCCGGGACTAGGTTGTTTAATGAGCAGTTCTTC
D: NA; J: TRBJ1-1; size: NA; V: TRBV7-8; CDR3: CASSFPVTTEAFF; DNA: TGTGCCAGCAGCTTCCCGGTTACCACTGAAGCTTTCTTT
D: TRBD1; J: TRBJ2-7; size: NA; V: TRBV6-6; CDR3: CASSYPWTGDSYEQYF; DNA: TGTGCCAGCAGTTACCCCTGGACAGGGGACTCCTACGAGCAGTACTTC
D: NA; J: TRBJ2-1; size: NA; V: TRBV9; CDR3: CASSVELADEQFF; DNA: TGTGCCAGCAGCGTAGAACTAGCTGATGAGCAGTTCTTC
D: TRBD1; J: TRBJ2-7; size: few; V: TRBV11-3; CDR3: CASSSRDRVTEQYF; DNA: TGTGCCAGCAGCTCCCGGGACAGGGTGACCGAGCAGTACTTC
D: TRBD2; J: TRBJ2-1; size: NA; V: TRBV23-1; CDR3: CASSHWGSGRSNNEQFF; DNA: TGCGCCAGCAGTCATTGGGGTAGCGGGAGGAGTAACAATGAGCAGTTCTTC
D: NA; J: TRBJ2-7; size: NA; V: TRBV6-4; CDR3: CASSQRGYEQYF; DNA: TGTGCCAGCAGCCAGAGAGGGTACGAGCAGTACTTC
D: NA; J: TRBJ2-1; size: NA; V: TRBV5-8; CDR3: CASSLGLARGHSYNEQFF; DNA: TGTGCCAGCAGCTTGGGACTAGCAAGGGGACACTCCTACAATGAGCAGTTCTTC
D: TRBD1; J: TRBJ1-2; size: NA; V: TRBV6-6; CDR3: CASSRQGTREDGYTF; DNA: TGTGCCAGCAGTCGACAGGGCACACGCGAAGATGGCTACACCTTC
D: NA; J: TRBJ1-1; size: NA; V: TRBV5-8; CDR3: CASSLGGLGTEAFF; DNA: TGTGCCAGCAGCTTGGGGGGCCTGGGCACTGAAGCTTTCTTT
D: TRBD2; J: TRBJ2-2; size: NA; V: TRBV5-1; CDR3: CASSTLAGATGELFF; DNA: TGCGCCAGCAGCACACTAGCGGGAGCAACCGGGGAGCTGTTTTTT
D: TRBD1; J: TRBJ1-3; size: NA; V: TRBV6-6; CDR3: CASSPTGAGNTIYF; DNA: TGTGCCAGCAGTCCGACAGGGGCAGGAAACACCATATATTTT
D: TRBD2; J: TRBJ2-7; size: NA; V: TRBV7-9; CDR3: CASSRTSGRGEQYF; DNA: TGTGCCAGCAGTCGGACTAGCGGGAGAGGCGAGCAGTACTTC
D: NA; J: TRBJ1-5; size: once; V: TRBV5-5; CDR3: CASSLGDNTQPQHF; DNA: TGTGCCAGCAGCTTAGGGGACAACACCCAGCCCCAGCATTTT
D: NA; J: TRBJ1-2; size: NA; V: TRBV27; CDR3: CASRDLDRYGYTF; DNA: TGTGCCAGCCGCGATCTCGACAGATATGGCTACACCTTC
D: NA; J: TRBJ1-2; size: NA; V: TRBV2; CDR3: CASRPDGTPATQGYTF; DNA: TGTGCCAGCAGGCCTGATGGGACTCCCGCCACCCAGGGCTACACCTTC
D: NA; J: TRBJ2-1; size: NA; V: TRBV27; CDR3: CASTRTGTRVHNEQFF; DNA: TGTGCCAGCACGCGAACCGGGACACGGGTGCACAATGAGCAGTTCTTC
D: NA; J: TRBJ1-6; size: NA; V: TRBV30; CDR3: CAWSALSGNSPLHF; DNA: TGTGCCTGGAGTGCCCTATCCGGGAATTCACCCCTCCACTTT
D: NA; J: TRBJ1-1; size: NA; V: TRBV19; CDR3: CATSDWGDTEAFF; DNA: TGTGCCACCTCCGATTGGGGGGACACTGAAGCTTTCTTT
D: TRBD1; J: TRBJ2-1; size: NA; V: TRBV7-9; CDR3: CASSLEQGVYNEQFF; DNA: TGTGCCAGCAGCTTAGAACAGGGGGTCTACAATGAGCAGTTCTTC
D: TRBD2; J: TRBJ2-5; size: NA; V: TRBV5-4; CDR3: CASSLLPLAGSKETQYF; DNA: TGTGCCAGCAGCTTGCTTCCCTTAGCGGGGTCCAAAGAGACCCAGTACTTC
D: TRBD1; J: TRBJ1-5; size: few; V: TRBV7-6; CDR3: CASSWDRDQPQHF; DNA: TGTGCCAGCAGCTGGGACAGGGATCAGCCCCAGCATTTT
D: NA; J: TRBJ2-3; size: NA; V: TRBV7-3; CDR3: CASSLTKGRGDTQYF; DNA: TGTGCCAGCAGCTTAACGAAGGGAAGGGGAGATACGCAGTATTTT
D: TRBD2; J: TRBJ2-3; size: NA; V: TRBV5-5; CDR3: CASSSGTSGPTDTQYF; DNA: TGTGCCAGCAGTTCCGGGACTAGCGGTCCCACAGATACGCAGTATTTT
D: NA; J: TRBJ1-3; size: few; V: TRBV5-1; CDR3: CASRLTGTPGNTIYF; DNA: TGCGCCAGCAGGCTGACTGGGACACCTGGAAACACCATATATTTT
D: NA; J: TRBJ1-2; size: NA; V: TRBV28; CDR3: CAHLANPGYTF; DNA: TGTGCCCACCTTGCGAACCCTGGCTACACCTTC
D: TRBD2; J: TRBJ2-3; size: NA; V: TRBV4-1; CDR3: CASSQVETSGRGTDTQYF; DNA: TGCGCCAGCAGCCAAGTTGAGACTAGCGGGAGAGGCACAGATACGCAGTATTTT
D: NA; J: TRBJ1-1; size: NA; V: TRBV7-9; CDR3: CASSFRGMSVTEAFF; DNA: TGTGCCAGCAGCTTCAGGGGCATGTCTGTGACTGAAGCTTTCTTT
D: NA; J: TRBJ1-6; size: NA; V: TRBV30; CDR3: CASQGESYNSPLHF; DNA: TGTGCCTCACAGGGAGAATCCTATAATTCACCCCTCCACTTT
D: TRBD1; J: TRBJ1-2; size: NA; V: TRBV5-4; CDR3: CASSSPGQSNYGYTF; DNA: TGTGCCAGCAGCTCCCCGGGACAGTCTAACTATGGCTACACCTTC
D: NA; J: TRBJ1-1; size: NA; V: TRBV28; CDR3: CATYPGHRNTEAFF; DNA: TGTGCCACCTACCCGGGACACAGGAACACTGAAGCTTTCTTT
D: TRBD2; J: TRBJ2-5; size: NA; V: TRBV10-1; CDR3: CASSESKLAGETQYF; DNA: TGCGCCAGCAGTGAGTCGAAACTAGCGGGAGAGACCCAGTACTTC